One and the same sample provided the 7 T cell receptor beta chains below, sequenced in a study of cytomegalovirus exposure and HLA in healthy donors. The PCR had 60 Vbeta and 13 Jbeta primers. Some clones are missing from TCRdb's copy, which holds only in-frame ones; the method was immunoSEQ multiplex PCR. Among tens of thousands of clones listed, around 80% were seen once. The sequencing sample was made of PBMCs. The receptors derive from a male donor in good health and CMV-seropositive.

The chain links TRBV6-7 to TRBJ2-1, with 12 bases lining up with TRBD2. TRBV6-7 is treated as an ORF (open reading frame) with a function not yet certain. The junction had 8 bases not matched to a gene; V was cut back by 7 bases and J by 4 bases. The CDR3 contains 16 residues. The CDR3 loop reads CASIGLAGWLYNEQFF. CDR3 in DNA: TGTGCCAGCATAGGACTAGCGGGATGGTTGTACAATGAGCAGTTCTTC.

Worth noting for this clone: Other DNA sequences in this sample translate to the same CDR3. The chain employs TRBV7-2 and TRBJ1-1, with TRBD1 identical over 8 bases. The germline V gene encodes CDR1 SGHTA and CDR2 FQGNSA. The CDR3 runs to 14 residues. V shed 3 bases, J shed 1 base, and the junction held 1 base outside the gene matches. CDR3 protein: CASSLGQANTEAFF. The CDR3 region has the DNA TGTGCCAGCAGCTTGGGACAGGCGAACACTGAAGCTTTCTTT.

CDR3 sequence (DNA): TGCGCCAGCACCACCGGGACAGGAGGGACTAGCGGGAGTATTCGGTCCTACGAGCAGTACTTC. It yields the protein CASTTGTGGTSGSIRSYEQYF. V usage is TRBV10-1 and J usage is TRBJ2-7; 14 nucleotides line up with TRBD2. Germline V gene data show CDR1 as WNHNN and CDR2 as SYGVQD (reference sequence). The ends lost 7 bases at V and 1 base at J; junction bases unmatched: 21. This CDR3 contains 21 residues.

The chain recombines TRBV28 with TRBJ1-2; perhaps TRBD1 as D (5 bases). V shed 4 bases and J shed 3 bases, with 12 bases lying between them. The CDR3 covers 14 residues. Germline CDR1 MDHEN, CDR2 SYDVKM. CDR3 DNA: TGTGCCAGCAGTTCCGTGAAGGGGTACTATGGCTACACCTTC. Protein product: CASSSVKGYYGYTF.

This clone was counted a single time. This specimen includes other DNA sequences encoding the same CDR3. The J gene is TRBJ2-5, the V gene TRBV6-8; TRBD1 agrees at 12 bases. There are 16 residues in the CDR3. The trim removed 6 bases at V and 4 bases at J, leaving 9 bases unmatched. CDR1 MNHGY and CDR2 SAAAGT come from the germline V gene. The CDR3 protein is CASRNRDRGLRETQYF. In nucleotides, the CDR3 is TGTGCCAGCAGAAACCGGGACAGGGGGCTGCGAGAGACCCAGTACTTC.

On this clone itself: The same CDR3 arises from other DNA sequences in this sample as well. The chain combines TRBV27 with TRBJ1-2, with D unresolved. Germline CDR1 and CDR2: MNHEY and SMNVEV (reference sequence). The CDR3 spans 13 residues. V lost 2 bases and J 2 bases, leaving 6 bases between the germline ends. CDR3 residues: CASSLGRNYGYTF. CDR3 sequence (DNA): TGTGCCAGCAGTTTAGGGAGGAACTATGGCTACACCTTC.

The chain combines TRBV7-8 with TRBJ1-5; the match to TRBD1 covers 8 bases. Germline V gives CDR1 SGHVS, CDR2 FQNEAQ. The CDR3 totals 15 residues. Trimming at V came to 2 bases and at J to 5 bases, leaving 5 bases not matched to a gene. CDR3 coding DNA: TGTGCCAGCAGCTTATACCAGGGGGCCGATCAGCCCCAGCATTTT. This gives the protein CASSLYQGADQPQHF.